This TCR beta chain originates from a study of cytomegalovirus exposure and HLA in healthy donors. This clone has more than one count but fewer than ten. The antigen remains undetermined. The CDR3 totals 14 residues. V lost 6 bases and J lost 2; bases outside the gene matches: 4. Germline CDR1 reads LNHNV; CDR2 reads YYDKDF (reference sequence). Study-wide findings and caveats: Reportedly, cytomegalovirus status was diagnosed with high sensitivity and specificity. The investigators catalogued about 170 TCR beta chains as cytomegalovirus-associated. Reportedly, TCR beta sequences accurately predicted HLA-A and HLA-B alleles in most subjects.

PCR was performed using 60 Vbeta and 13 Jbeta primers. Per the study methods: There were 80 million to 95 million unique TCR beta chains by a later count, and around 10 million of them were shared. Measured with immunoSEQ multiplex PCR; TCRdb has only the in-frame clones, and not every one. D and trimming were read from the DNA, whereas the V and J calls and clone size are those reported in that table. The data contain over 75,000 clones, roughly 70% of them singletons. Sequencing was done on a sample of PBMCs. The sequence was collected from a young man in good health and CMV-seronegative. J is TRBJ1-5 and V is TRBV15; 7 nucleotides match TRBD1. The CDR3 loop reads CATSSGTGNQPQHF. The CDR3 nucleotides are TGTGCCACCAGTTCCGGGACAGGCAATCAGCCCCAGCATTTT.